This entry is about one T cell receptor beta chain. TCRdb's table, derived via immunoSEQ multiplex PCR, lists solely in-frame clones and lacks some. Of a few hundred thousand clones in the sample, just over 85% were seen once. The data were taken from a study of blood T cell repertoires in COVID-19. Looked up from germline, CDR1 is MNHEY and CDR2 is SVGAGI. The CDR3 runs 14 residues. J gave up 3 bases and V 7 bases, and 6 bases lay outside the gene matches. The receptor comes from a man aged 50 or older with acute or convalescent COVID-19. The sequencing input was peripheral blood. The chain couples TRBV6-5 to TRBJ1-1, with TRBD1 identical over 9 bases. CDR3 sequence reads: CASKGRDRDTEAFF. CDR3 nucleotide sequence: TGTGCCAGCAAGGGCCGGGACAGGGACACTGAAGCTTTCTTT.